The TCR beta chain under discussion was sequenced for a study of T cells in Graves' hyperthyroidism and ophthalmopathy (dated by TCRdb to between 2018 and 2021). Regarding the complete study: Peripheral blood was collected at initial diagnosis, before any treatment. After sampling, hyperthyroidism patients received methimazole starting at 30 mg daily, and ophthalmopathy patients received high-dose intravenous methylprednisolone. The paper reports TCR Vbeta CDR3 sequencing of roughly 140 peripheral blood samples: approximately 43 ophthalmopathy, under 80 hyperthyroidism and approximately 17 progressor patients. An independent validation cohort of around 19 hyperthyroidism patients and about 15 patients who later progressed to ophthalmopathy tested prospective prediction of ophthalmopathy. To identify TCR V-J signatures that set the groups apart, the researchers used a discovery cohort of approximately 98 patients, made up of some 41 with Graves' ophthalmopathy and some 58 with stable Graves' hyperthyroidism. Thyroid tissue and blood T-cell repertoires from more than five Graves' hyperthyroidism patients were also compared in the study. The 75 to 100 discovery patients were randomly divided into training and test sets at a 7:3 ratio.

The germline V gene (reference sequence) specifies MNHEY as CDR1 and SMNVEV as CDR2. From the cysteine through the phenylalanine, the CDR3 covers 17 amino acids. Just CDR3 DNA is preserved here, 51 bases in frame from base 1. Between the V and J ends, shortened by 2 bases and 3 bases respectively, the junction contains 20 bases. Study-wide findings and limitations: In validation, progression to ophthalmopathy was predicted by the model with roughly 69% sensitivity and under 85% specificity, a median of about 6 months before onset. No statistical method was used to set the sample size in advance, and investigators knew the group allocation. Most expanded thyroid clonotypes (frequency above 0.001) were also detected in blood, a finding suggesting that blood repertoires may reflect thyroid immune responses. In cross-validation, a model built on a 13 V-J signature told ophthalmopathy apart from stable hyperthyroidism with under 90% sensitivity and roughly 81% specificity, and in testing the same model reached 80%/75%.

Stable Graves' hyperthyroidism was defined as the absence of progression to ophthalmopathy over 18 months of follow-up. Hyperthyroidism patients were newly diagnosed, with disease duration under 2 months, and aged 18 to 65 years. Exclusion was applied to patients with uncontrolled infections, other autoimmune diseases, pregnancy or lactation. Clinical symptoms, serum thyroxine and TRAb, thyroid ultrasound, and orbital computed tomography formed the basis for the diagnoses. PBMCs were isolated from about 10 ml of fresh peripheral blood by Ficoll-Paque density gradient centrifugation. Total RNA was extracted using Trizol reagent, and RNA quality was assessed on an Agilent 2100 Bioanalyzer. This clonotype was detected ten times or more. This clone's antigen is unknown. No qualities accompany the bases; no much larger clone lies one base away. Amplification of TCR beta CDR3 regions was carried out from RNA transcripts. The TCR CDR3 was subjected to a first round of RT-PCR using the HTBI primer set and the Qiagen OneStep RT-PCR kit. Libraries were constructed in a second round of multiplex PCR, after which size selection and purification were performed. Libraries were sequenced paired-end with 100 bp reads on an Illumina HiSeq2000. Processing in the source paper ran as follows. Raw data were processed with SOAPnuke, discarding reads with adapters, uncalled bases, mean Phred below 15, or no exact constant-primer or identifier match. High-quality paired reads were merged using COPE v1.2.5, and each unique nucleotide sequence was defined as a clonotype. Clonotypes were aligned to IMGT TRBV, TRBD and TRBJ reference segments using MiTCR v1.1. Only V-J combinations with frequency above 0.0001, covering 99% to 99.2% of repertoires, were analysed. The TCS score was defined as the ratio of F50 (clonal expansion) to E x V (chaos), calculated using BLOSUM62-based TCRdist between CDR3 peptides within each V-J. Welch's t-statistics and random forest reduced roughly 540 V-J features to under 15, which were used in a naive Bayes classifier (R e1071). The raw public data were reprocessed by TCRdb itself: fastp quality trimming at Q25, MiXCR clonotype calling, in-frame beta chains only. Duplicate CDR3 protein sequences are folded into a single record with the most common DNA and genes. The authors' filters were not applied to this entry. The sample includes a few hundred thousand distinct CDR3 sequences, with 15% to 19% observed a single time. In total, the top ten clones hold approximately 7% of the sample.

The specimen was blood. The source is a woman in her 30s with Graves' hyperthyroidism. Recombination linked TRBV27 to TRBJ2-7; no D gene is confidently identified. The CDR3: CASSLHWSGRIYYEQYF. The nucleotides are TGTGCCAGCAGTTTACATTGGTCGGGTAGGATTTACTACGAGCAGTACTTC.